Listed below are T cell receptor beta chains from one sample, sequenced in a study of shared clonotypes between healthy human individuals. The repertoire was sequenced with immunoSEQ multiplex PCR; TCRdb's copy has only in-frame clones and lacks some. Of about 1.1 million clones in the sample, approximately 80% were seen once. Sequenced: memory CD4+ T cells from PBMCs. The receptors shown here come from a young man in good health. Some clones in this sample may be carry-over from other donors' samples. The CDR3 runs from the conserved cysteine through the conserved F or W. A D gene is named only where the DNA matches it firmly. Clone size is not always given. Where it is, it says once, few, many or a class for expanded clones.

abundance: NA; v_gene: TRBV28; len: 14; j_gene: TRBJ2-6; d_gene: NA; CDR3aa: CASRPNAGANVLTF; CDR3nt: TGTGCCAGCAGACCCAACGCTGGGGCCAACGTCCTGACTTTC
abundance: NA; v_gene: TRBV5-6; len: 14; j_gene: TRBJ1-4; d_gene: NA; CDR3aa: CASSFREGNEKLFF; CDR3nt: TGTGCCAGCAGCTTCAGGGAGGGTAATGAAAAACTGTTTTTT
abundance: NA; v_gene: TRBV29-1; len: 12; j_gene: TRBJ2-7; d_gene: NA; CDR3aa: CSVGPGGYEQYF; CDR3nt: TGCAGCGTTGGCCCAGGCGGCTACGAGCAGTACTTC
abundance: once; v_gene: TRBV5-1; len: 12; j_gene: TRBJ2-5; d_gene: NA; CDR3aa: CASSPSQETQYF; CDR3nt: TGCGCCAGCAGCCCGTCACAAGAGACCCAGTACTTC
abundance: NA; v_gene: TRBV9; len: 16; j_gene: TRBJ2-3; d_gene: NA; CDR3aa: CASSVGGLALTDTQYF; CDR3nt: TGTGCCAGCAGCGTAGGGGGGCTAGCGCTCACAGATACGCAGTATTTT
abundance: NA; v_gene: TRBV28; len: 13; j_gene: TRBJ1-2; d_gene: NA; CDR3aa: CASSLRGGAGYTF; CDR3nt: TGTGCCAGCAGTCTAAGAGGGGGAGCAGGCTACACCTTC
abundance: once; v_gene: TRBV4-3; len: 16; j_gene: TRBJ1-3; d_gene: TRBD1; CDR3aa: CASSQTGGASQYTIYF; CDR3nt: TGCGCCAGCAGCCAGACAGGGGGCGCGAGTCAATACACCATATATTTT
abundance: few; v_gene: TRBV27; len: 15; j_gene: TRBJ1-2; d_gene: NA; CDR3aa: CASSFFPGRGLGYTF; CDR3nt: TGTGCCAGCAGTTTCTTCCCCGGGCGGGGCCTTGGCTACACCTTC
abundance: NA; v_gene: TRBV25-1; len: 14; j_gene: TRBJ1-2; d_gene: NA; CDR3aa: CASSDRGSNYGYTF; CDR3nt: TGTGCCAGCAGTGACCGAGGGAGTAACTATGGCTACACCTTC
abundance: NA; v_gene: TRBV5-1; len: 15; j_gene: TRBJ2-1; d_gene: NA; CDR3aa: CASKASPSSYNEQFF; CDR3nt: TGCGCCAGCAAGGCCAGCCCGAGCTCCTACAATGAGCAGTTCTTC
abundance: NA; v_gene: TRBV6-1; len: 14; j_gene: TRBJ2-7; d_gene: NA; CDR3aa: CASSTTRVPYEQYF; CDR3nt: TGTGCCAGCAGTACCACAAGGGTTCCCTACGAGCAGTACTTC
abundance: once; v_gene: TRBV7-9; len: 13; j_gene: TRBJ2-7; d_gene: NA; CDR3aa: CASSLRPPYEQYF; CDR3nt: TGTGCCAGCAGCTTGAGACCTCCCTACGAGCAGTACTTC
abundance: once; v_gene: TRBV28; len: 16; j_gene: TRBJ2-1; d_gene: TRBD2; CDR3aa: CASSSTSGGSYNEQFF; CDR3nt: TGTGCCAGCAGTTCGACTAGCGGAGGCTCCTACAATGAGCAGTTCTTC
abundance: NA; v_gene: TRBV15; len: 16; j_gene: TRBJ2-1; d_gene: TRBD2; CDR3aa: CATSREGGRTYNEQFF; CDR3nt: TGTGCCACCAGCAGAGAAGGCGGGAGGACCTACAATGAGCAGTTCTTC
abundance: few; v_gene: TRBV5-1; len: 15; j_gene: TRBJ1-1; d_gene: TRBD1; CDR3aa: CASSPGTGRDTEAFF; CDR3nt: TGCGCCAGCAGCCCAGGGACAGGGAGGGACACTGAAGCTTTCTTT
abundance: once; v_gene: TRBV7-2; len: 14; j_gene: TRBJ2-7; d_gene: NA; CDR3aa: CASSYQGGDYEQYF; CDR3nt: TGTGCCAGCAGCTACCAGGGGGGGGACTACGAGCAGTACTTC
abundance: NA; v_gene: TRBV7-9; len: 15; j_gene: TRBJ1-4; d_gene: TRBD1; CDR3aa: CASSRIDRDGEKLFF; CDR3nt: TGTGCCAGCAGCCGGATTGACAGGGACGGCGAAAAACTGTTTTTT
abundance: NA; v_gene: TRBV5-4; len: 14; j_gene: TRBJ1-2; d_gene: NA; CDR3aa: CASSLDREVYGYTF; CDR3nt: TGTGCCAGCAGCTTGGACAGGGAGGTCTATGGCTACACCTTC
abundance: NA; v_gene: TRBV12-1; len: 16; j_gene: TRBJ1-5; d_gene: NA; CDR3aa: CASSSKDRVGNQPQHF; CDR3nt: TGTGCCAGCAGCTCGAAGGACAGGGTTGGCAATCAGCCCCAGCATTTT
abundance: NA; v_gene: TRBV19; len: 13; j_gene: TRBJ2-7; d_gene: TRBD1; CDR3aa: CASRDRGSYEQYF; CDR3nt: TGTGCCAGTAGGGACAGGGGATCCTACGAGCAGTACTTC
abundance: NA; v_gene: TRBV5-1; len: 16; j_gene: TRBJ2-2; d_gene: TRBD1; CDR3aa: CASSLEAGGDTGELFF; CDR3nt: TGCGCCAGCAGCTTGGAGGCAGGGGGAGACACCGGGGAGCTGTTTTTT
abundance: NA; v_gene: TRBV28; len: 14; j_gene: TRBJ2-7; d_gene: NA; CDR3aa: CASRGLDDGYEQYF; CDR3nt: TGTGCCAGCAGAGGTCTTGATGATGGCTACGAGCAGTACTTC
abundance: NA; v_gene: TRBV5-1; len: 14; j_gene: TRBJ2-3; d_gene: NA; CDR3aa: CASSLADFTDTQYF; CDR3nt: TGCGCCAGCAGCTTGGCCGACTTCACAGATACGCAGTATTTT
abundance: few; v_gene: TRBV7-8; len: 14; j_gene: TRBJ1-1; d_gene: NA; CDR3aa: CASSPQTGYTEAFF; CDR3nt: TGTGCCAGCAGCCCACAGACAGGCTACACTGAAGCTTTCTTT
abundance: NA; v_gene: TRBV28; len: 15; j_gene: TRBJ2-1; d_gene: TRBD2; CDR3aa: CASSLVSSGRNEQFF; CDR3nt: TGTGCCAGCAGTTTAGTAAGTAGCGGGAGGAATGAGCAGTTCTTC